This TCR beta chain was documented in a study of blood T cell repertoires in COVID-19 (dated by TCRdb to 2018 to 2021). For the study in its entirety: Collaborator samples came from the United States, Italy and Spain and covered acute and convalescent phases of COVID-19. The repertoires were made available in a free public database intended to serve as a resource for research on the immune response to SARS-CoV-2. The material from the prospective study consisted of cDNA or gDNA derived from T cells, B-cell-depleted T cells, or PBMCs. Samples were obtained from the ongoing ImmuneRACE study (first 160 participants) and from some 1,200 subjects provided by 6 global collaborators. Sample metadata almost always included a de-identified subject ID, COVID-19 status, age in years and sex. The dataset comprised deeply sampled blood TCRbeta repertoires from subjects exposed to, actively infected with, or recovered from COVID-19. HLA class I and class II types, where available, came from metadata supplied by the sample provider rather than from assay-based typing. The paper's findings and limits, for the study overall: The amount of clinical and demographic metadata varied by source and participant and was provided uncurated.

Comment on this clone: Its binding antigen is unknown. Base qualities are missing; no much larger clone stands one base away.

Enrolling through a virtual design, the prospective study's participants ranged in age from roughly 18 to 95 years and lived across 24 United States geographic areas. Cohort assignment in the prospective study relied on participant-reported clinical history from a screening survey and a study questionnaire. ImmuneRACE Cohort 3 recovered participants were defined by two consecutive negative NP/OP PCR tests, healthcare professional clearance, or symptom resolution. In the prospective study, whole blood, serum and a nasopharyngeal or oropharyngeal swab were collected from each participant by mobile phlebotomists. Over a roughly two-month period, participants in the prospective study had the option of providing additional blood draws and questionnaires. Before DNA extraction, blood samples from the prospective study were shipped at room temperature or frozen. TCRbeta CDR3 regions were amplified from genomic DNA by means of the immunoSEQ Assay, a bias-controlled multiplex PCR. Regarding the original processing steps: The number of nucleated cells in each sample was estimated from the amplification of reference gene primers within the assay. Sequence reads were collapsed and filtered to measure the absolute abundance of every unique TCRbeta CDR3 rearrangement. Productive Simpson clonality was computed per sample as the square root of Simpson's diversity index over productive rearrangements. As stored in TCRdb, this immuneACCESS dataset retains in-frame rearrangements with V and J assigned. A fraction of the clones does not appear; measured against another copy, unresolved V genes explain less than half of the discrepancy, and the remainder lacks a known reason. From that table come the V and J calls and clone size; the DNA was used to work out D and trimming. Recorded for this sample are about 400,000 clones; approximately 89% of them occurred a single time. The top ten hold about 1.7% of the sample.

The germline V gene provides CDR1 KGHDR and CDR2 SFDVKD. The CDR3 holds 15 amino acids from the cysteine to the phenylalanine. The entry retains the CDR3 DNA only, 45 bases that are in frame from base 1. Trimming removed 3 bases from V and 4 bases from J, leaving 12 bases between the germline ends. What was sequenced was PBMCs or T cells enriched from blood (not recorded which). The source is a woman aged 25 to 39 who had recovered from COVID-19. The sequence joins TRBV24-1 to TRBJ2-1; the D gene is perhaps TRBD2, from 5 matching bases. The bases are TGTGCCACCAGTGATGGCGGGTATTTGTACAATGAGCAGTTCTTC. It specifies CATSDGGYLYNEQFF.